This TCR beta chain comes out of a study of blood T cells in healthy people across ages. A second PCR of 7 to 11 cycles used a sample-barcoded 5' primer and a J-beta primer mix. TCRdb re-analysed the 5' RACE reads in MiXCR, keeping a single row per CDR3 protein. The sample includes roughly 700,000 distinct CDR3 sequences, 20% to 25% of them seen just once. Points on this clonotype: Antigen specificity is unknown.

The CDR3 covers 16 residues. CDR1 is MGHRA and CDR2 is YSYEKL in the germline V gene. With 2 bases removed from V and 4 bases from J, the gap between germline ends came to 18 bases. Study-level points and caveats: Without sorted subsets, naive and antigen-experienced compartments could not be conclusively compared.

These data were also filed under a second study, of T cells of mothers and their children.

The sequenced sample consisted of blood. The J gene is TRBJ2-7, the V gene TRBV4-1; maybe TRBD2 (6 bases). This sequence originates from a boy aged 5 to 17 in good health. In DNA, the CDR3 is TGCGCCAGCAGCCAACTGGGTTTTTCGGGGGATTACGAGCAGTACTTC. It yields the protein CASSQLGFSGDYEQYF.